These T cell receptor beta chains were read from a single sample in a study of T cells in Graves' hyperthyroidism and ophthalmopathy. TCRdb passed the multiplex PCR reads through MiXCR, listing each CDR3 protein once. The sample includes hundreds of thousands of distinct CDR3 sequences, roughly 50% of them seen just once. The sequencing sample was made of peripheral blood or thyroid tissue (not recorded which). Receptors were obtained from a young woman with Graves' hyperthyroidism. Both conserved end residues are part of each CDR3. The D gene is left open where the match is weak.

16	TRBV2	TRBJ2-5	TRBD2	CASSARGLAGAETQYF
14	TRBV7-9	TRBJ1-5	.	CASSYEASNQPQHF
13	TRBV24-1	TRBJ1-2	TRBD1	CATRPGGRYGYTF
14	TRBV7-9	TRBJ1-2	TRBD1	CASSLQTGVDGYTF
15	TRBV7-3	TRBJ2-6	TRBD1	CASSEGGQGANVLTF
15	TRBV7-2	TRBJ2-2	TRBD2	CASSATSGGAGELFF
15	TRBV20-1	TRBJ2-7	TRBD1	CSARVPGQGSYEQYF
13	TRBV12-3/TRBV12-4	TRBJ1-2	.	CASSLRVNYGYTF
13	TRBV7-2	TRBJ2-7	.	CASSLTTDVEQYF
15	TRBV9	TRBJ2-7	.	CASSLSRDPGYEQYF
14	TRBV7-9	TRBJ1-1	.	CASSPPGLQAEAFF
16	TRBV2	TRBJ2-5	TRBD1	CASSGPPGQSKETQYF
12	TRBV27	TRBJ1-1	.	CASSHADTEAFF
12	TRBV6-1	TRBJ2-7	.	CASSEGTDEQYF
16	TRBV10-3	TRBJ1-2	.	CAISERTANLPYGYTF
12	TRBV7-9	TRBJ1-2	.	CASSFGANGYTF
15	TRBV7-2	TRBJ1-1	TRBD1	CASSNTGQGVTEAFF
16	TRBV7-2	TRBJ1-4	.	CASSIDSRGGNEKLFF
11	TRBV20-1	TRBJ2-5	TRBD2	CSGTSRETQYF
15	TRBV24-1	.	TRBD2	CASRTLAGGGDEQFF
18	TRBV10-3	TRBJ2-2	TRBD2	CAIRITTSGGTNTGELFF
14	TRBV9	TRBJ1-2	TRBD1	CASTLEEGAASYTF
14	TRBV11-2	TRBJ2-5	.	CASSHLLHGETQYF
13	TRBV15	TRBJ1-6	.	CVTSREAGSPLHF
14	TRBV10-3	TRBJ2-7	.	CAISSTTLAYEQYF
11	TRBV9	TRBJ1-6	.	CASSPGSPLHF
17	TRBV9	TRBJ2-5	TRBD2	CASSVDWASGRGETQYF